The rows below give T cell receptor beta chains drawn from one sample of a study of regulatory T cells. Clones were sequenced by immunoSEQ multiplex PCR, and TCRdb holds only the in-frame ones, with some missing. The data hold tens of thousands of clones, with around nine tenths observed a single time. The sequenced sample consisted of conventional CD4+ T cells sorted from blood. These receptors were obtained from a child younger than 18 with CD3G deficiency. Both conserved end residues are part of each CDR3. Fields, in order: clone size, D gene, V gene, J gene, CDR3 DNA, CDR3 protein. A D gene is named only where the DNA matches it firmly. A row's size may be missing; if present it is once, few, many or a size class.

abundance: -
d_gene: TRBD1
v_gene: TRBV11-3
j_gene: TRBJ2-1
CDR3nt: TGTGCCAGCAGCTCCCGACAGGGGGTTGAGCAGTTCTTC
CDR3aa: CASSSRQGVEQFF

abundance: -
d_gene: -
v_gene: TRBV28
j_gene: TRBJ1-2
CDR3nt: TGTGCCAGCAGTACCCGCGGTGGGTTTCGGGGCTACACCTTC
CDR3aa: CASSTRGGFRGYTF

abundance: -
d_gene: TRBD1
v_gene: TRBV28
j_gene: TRBJ2-3
CDR3nt: TGTGCCAGTCGGCTGGGGGACAGGGACGCAGATACGCAGTATTTT
CDR3aa: CASRLGDRDADTQYF

abundance: -
d_gene: -
v_gene: TRBV7-9
j_gene: TRBJ2-7
CDR3nt: TGTGCCAGCAGCCCCCCAAAAGGCTACGAGCAGTACTTC
CDR3aa: CASSPPKGYEQYF

abundance: -
d_gene: -
v_gene: TRBV5-1
j_gene: TRBJ2-3
CDR3nt: TGCGCCAGCAGCTTGGATGCGAGCCCTACAGATACGCAGTATTTT
CDR3aa: CASSLDASPTDTQYF

abundance: -
d_gene: TRBD1
v_gene: TRBV28
j_gene: TRBJ1-2
CDR3nt: TGTGCCAGCAGGCTGCAGGGGGCGGGAAAGGATGGCTACACCTTC
CDR3aa: CASRLQGAGKDGYTF

abundance: -
d_gene: -
v_gene: TRBV5-1
j_gene: TRBJ2-2
CDR3nt: TGCGCCAGCAGCATGGACACTTCCGTCGGGGAGCTGTTTTTT
CDR3aa: CASSMDTSVGELFF

abundance: -
d_gene: TRBD1
v_gene: TRBV28
j_gene: TRBJ1-5
CDR3nt: TGTGCCAGCAGTTCCCGGCCGGGACAGGGGAATCAGCCCCAGCATTTT
CDR3aa: CASSSRPGQGNQPQHF

abundance: -
d_gene: -
v_gene: TRBV19
j_gene: TRBJ1-2
CDR3nt: TGTGCCAGTACCGAGGGGGGTTCTGGGCGCTATGGCTACACCTTC
CDR3aa: CASTEGGSGRYGYTF

abundance: -
d_gene: TRBD2
v_gene: TRBV30
j_gene: TRBJ2-1
CDR3nt: TGTGCCTGGAGTGTAGGTGGGCTAGCGGGCCCGGGATGGTTCTTC
CDR3aa: CAWSVGGLAGPGWFF

abundance: once
d_gene: -
v_gene: TRBV5-1
j_gene: TRBJ1-1
CDR3nt: TGCGCCAGCAGCTTGGGGGCGGTCCCGGGAACTGAAGCTTTCTTT
CDR3aa: CASSLGAVPGTEAFF

abundance: -
d_gene: -
v_gene: TRBV19
j_gene: TRBJ1-2
CDR3nt: TGTGCCAGTAGTATTTCTGGGGGATATGGCTACACCTTC
CDR3aa: CASSISGGYGYTF

abundance: -
d_gene: -
v_gene: TRBV6-6
j_gene: TRBJ2-6
CDR3nt: TGTGCCAGCAGTTACTCGGCCTCTGGGGCCAACGTCCTGACTTTC
CDR3aa: CASSYSASGANVLTF

abundance: -
d_gene: TRBD1
v_gene: TRBV7-9
j_gene: TRBJ2-3
CDR3nt: TGTGCCAGCAGCTTGACCAGGGGGCCCACAGATACGCAGTATTTT
CDR3aa: CASSLTRGPTDTQYF

abundance: -
d_gene: -
v_gene: TRBV7-8
j_gene: TRBJ2-1
CDR3nt: TGTGCCAGCTCCCGGAAGGTAGACTACAATGAGCAGTTCTTC
CDR3aa: CASSRKVDYNEQFF

abundance: -
d_gene: -
v_gene: TRBV19
j_gene: TRBJ2-1
CDR3nt: TGTGCCAGTATGAATGCGCGGGGCGTTGGTGAGCAGTTCTTC
CDR3aa: CASMNARGVGEQFF

abundance: -
d_gene: -
v_gene: TRBV5-1
j_gene: TRBJ1-1
CDR3nt: TGCGCCAGCAGCTTTCAAGGGGGGGTCACTGAAGCTTTCTTT
CDR3aa: CASSFQGGVTEAFF

abundance: -
d_gene: -
v_gene: TRBV6-5
j_gene: TRBJ2-7
CDR3nt: TGTGCCAGCAGTTACAGGGAGGATGGCTCCTACGAGCAGTACTTC
CDR3aa: CASSYREDGSYEQYF

abundance: -
d_gene: -
v_gene: TRBV11-2
j_gene: TRBJ1-1
CDR3nt: TGTGCCAGCAGCTTAGCCAGGGAAACTGAAGCTTTCTTT
CDR3aa: CASSLARETEAFF

abundance: -
d_gene: -
v_gene: TRBV7-5
j_gene: TRBJ2-7
CDR3nt: TGTGCCAGACTCCCTAGCGGGAGCTACGAGCAGTACTTC
CDR3aa: CARLPSGSYEQYF

abundance: -
d_gene: -
v_gene: TRBV20-1
j_gene: TRBJ2-3
CDR3nt: TGCAGTGCCCAGACGGGGGATACGCAGTATTTT
CDR3aa: CSAQTGDTQYF

abundance: -
d_gene: -
v_gene: TRBV6-1
j_gene: TRBJ2-7
CDR3nt: TGTGCCAGCAGTGGGGTGGGAATTGCGAAACCTACCTACGAGCAGTACTTC
CDR3aa: CASSGVGIAKPTYEQYF

abundance: -
d_gene: -
v_gene: TRBV6-1
j_gene: TRBJ2-3
CDR3nt: TGTGCCAGCAGTGAAATGGGTAGCCCAGATACGCAGTATTTT
CDR3aa: CASSEMGSPDTQYF

abundance: medium-sized
d_gene: -
v_gene: TRBV10-2
j_gene: TRBJ2-5
CDR3nt: TGCGCCAGCAGTGTGGGCGGGAAAGGGACCCAGTACTTC
CDR3aa: CASSVGGKGTQYF

abundance: -
d_gene: -
v_gene: TRBV18
j_gene: TRBJ2-1
CDR3nt: TGTGCCAGCTCACCGGACCGACTCAGGGGTGAGCAGTTCTTC
CDR3aa: CASSPDRLRGEQFF

abundance: -
d_gene: -
v_gene: TRBV28
j_gene: TRBJ1-2
CDR3nt: TGTGCCAGCAGTACTCCGAGGGTGGGGTCTTATGGCTACACCTTC
CDR3aa: CASSTPRVGSYGYTF

abundance: -
d_gene: -
v_gene: TRBV20-1
j_gene: TRBJ2-1
CDR3nt: TGCAGTGCTGAGCATATTCATGAGCAGTTCTTC
CDR3aa: CSAEHIHEQFF

abundance: -
d_gene: -
v_gene: TRBV28
j_gene: TRBJ2-2
CDR3nt: TGTGCCAGCAGTCTCGGGACGGCGGTCACCGGGGAGCTGTTTTTT
CDR3aa: CASSLGTAVTGELFF

abundance: -
d_gene: -
v_gene: TRBV7-8
j_gene: TRBJ1-1
CDR3nt: TGTGCCAGCAGCTTAGGGGGGAGTACTGAAGCTTTCTTT
CDR3aa: CASSLGGSTEAFF

abundance: -
d_gene: -
v_gene: TRBV7-9
j_gene: TRBJ2-2
CDR3nt: TGTGCCAGCAGCTTATGGGGGTCCCGGGAGCTGTTTTTT
CDR3aa: CASSLWGSRELFF

abundance: -
d_gene: -
v_gene: TRBV19
j_gene: TRBJ1-1
CDR3nt: TGTGCCAGTAGGAACAGGGTGAACACTGAAGCTTTCTTT
CDR3aa: CASRNRVNTEAFF

abundance: few
d_gene: TRBD2
v_gene: TRBV19
j_gene: TRBJ2-1
CDR3nt: TGTGCCAGTAGTACCGCTAGCGGGAGGTACGGTGAGCAGTTCTTC
CDR3aa: CASSTASGRYGEQFF

abundance: once
d_gene: TRBD2
v_gene: TRBV30
j_gene: TRBJ2-1
CDR3nt: TGTGCCTGGAGTGTAAAAGCGAGCGGGAGATCCTACAATGAGCAGTTCTTC
CDR3aa: CAWSVKASGRSYNEQFF

abundance: -
d_gene: TRBD2
v_gene: TRBV18
j_gene: TRBJ2-6
CDR3nt: TGTGCCAGCTCACCAAAGAGCGGGGCCGTGAGCTCTGGGGCCAACGTCCTGACTTTC
CDR3aa: CASSPKSGAVSSGANVLTF

abundance: -
d_gene: -
v_gene: TRBV28
j_gene: TRBJ2-1
CDR3nt: TGTGCCAGCAGTTTATGGTACACAAACCACAATGAGCAGTTCTTC
CDR3aa: CASSLWYTNHNEQFF

abundance: few
d_gene: TRBD2
v_gene: TRBV28
j_gene: TRBJ2-7
CDR3nt: TGTGCCAGCAGTCCCGGGACTAGTTCCGAGCAGTACTTC
CDR3aa: CASSPGTSSEQYF

abundance: -
d_gene: -
v_gene: TRBV28
j_gene: TRBJ2-3
CDR3nt: TGTGCCAGCAGTCTCGCAGATACGCAGTATTTT
CDR3aa: CASSLADTQYF

abundance: once
d_gene: TRBD1
v_gene: TRBV30
j_gene: TRBJ1-6
CDR3nt: TGTGCCTGGAGGGGGACAGGGGCTTCTTTCTCCGGGAGAAATTCACCCCTCCACTTT
CDR3aa: CAWRGTGASFSGRNSPLHF

abundance: -
d_gene: -
v_gene: TRBV5-1
j_gene: TRBJ1-5
CDR3nt: TGCGCCAGCAGCTTGCCGGGGGCCGGTCAGCCCCAGCATTTT
CDR3aa: CASSLPGAGQPQHF

abundance: -
d_gene: -
v_gene: TRBV11-2
j_gene: TRBJ2-2
CDR3nt: TGTGCCAGCAGCTTAGAGGGGACCGGGGAGCTGTTTTTT
CDR3aa: CASSLEGTGELFF

abundance: once
d_gene: TRBD2
v_gene: TRBV6-1
j_gene: TRBJ2-2
CDR3nt: TGTGCCAGCAGGACTAGCGGGAAGAACACCGGGGAGCTGTTTTTT
CDR3aa: CASRTSGKNTGELFF

abundance: -
d_gene: TRBD1
v_gene: TRBV11-2
j_gene: TRBJ2-1
CDR3nt: TGTGCCAGCAGCCCGAGGGACAGGAGGGGCAATGAGCAGTTCTTC
CDR3aa: CASSPRDRRGNEQFF